This T cell receptor beta chain was sequenced for a study of T cell repertoires in cytomegalovirus infection. A few counts support this clonotype. As yet, its antigen is unknown. Germline trimming cut 2 bases from V and 9 bases from J; bases unmatched to any gene: 4. The CDR3 has 13 residues. The germline gives CDR1 SQVTM, CDR2 ANQGSEA. TCRdb re-called the reads through MiXCR, storing one row per CDR3 protein. The sample lists some 500,000 distinct CDR3 sequences, 30% to 35% occurring once. The sequence derives from a human donor in good health (CMV status not recorded). Some clones in this sample may be carry-over from other donors' samples. The J gene is TRBJ2-1, the V gene TRBV29-1; 10 bases align to TRBD2. Sequencing was performed on cultured PBMCs, taken from culture after CMV antigen stimulation. The CDR3 DNA sequence: TGCAGCGTTGAAAACCTAGCGGGAGTTGAGCAGTTCTTC. This translates into CSVENLAGVEQFF.